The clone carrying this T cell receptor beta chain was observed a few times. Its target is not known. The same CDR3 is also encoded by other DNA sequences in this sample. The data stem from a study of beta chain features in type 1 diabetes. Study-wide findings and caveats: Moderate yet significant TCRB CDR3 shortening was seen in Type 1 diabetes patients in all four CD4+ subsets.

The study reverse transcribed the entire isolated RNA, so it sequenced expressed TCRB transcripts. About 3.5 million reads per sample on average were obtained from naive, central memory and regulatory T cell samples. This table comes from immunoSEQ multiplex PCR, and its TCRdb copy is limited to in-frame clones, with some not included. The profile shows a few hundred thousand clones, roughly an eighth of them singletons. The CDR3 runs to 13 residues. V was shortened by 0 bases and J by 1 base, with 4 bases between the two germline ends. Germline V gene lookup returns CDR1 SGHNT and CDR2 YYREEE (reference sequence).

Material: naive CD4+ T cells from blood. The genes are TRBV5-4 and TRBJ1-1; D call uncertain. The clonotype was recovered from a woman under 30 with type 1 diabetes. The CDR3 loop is CASSLDRNTEAFF. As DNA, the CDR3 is TGTGCCAGCAGCTTGGACAGGAACACTGAAGCTTTCTTT.